This T cell receptor beta chain originates from a study of early T cells in non-severe SARS-CoV-2 infection. Study in general: The sequenced material was bulk RNA from unsorted whole blood, and its chains were unpaired.

This clonotype was observed at least ten times. Its antigen is not known. The protocol attached unique molecular identifiers to individual cDNA molecules. TCRdb reanalysed the 5' RACE reads using MiXCR and keeps one entry per CDR3 protein. The sample holds 15,000 to 20,000 distinct CDR3 sequences; roughly 5.4% are singletons and the top ten take roughly 7.5%. General study results and limits: VDJdb-based matching was biased toward anti-spike CD8 responses and missed private and CD4 specificities.

V lost 3 bases, J lost 5 bases, and 2 bases stayed unmatched. This CDR3 comprises 14 residues. Specimen: whole blood, collected at baseline. The TCR was taken from an adult who was a healthcare worker with PCR-confirmed SARS-CoV-2 infection or an uninfected control (not recorded which). The chain recombines TRBV12-3 or TRBV12-4 with TRBJ2-3; 10 bases are a match to TRBD1. As DNA, the CDR3 is TGTGCCAGCAGTTTGGACAGGGGGGTAGATACGCAGTATTTT. Residues: CASSLDRGVDTQYF.